This TCR beta chain came from a study of CD8+CD57+ T cells in acquired aplastic anemia. Study context: Sorting CD4+ and CD8+ cells gave DNA averaging roughly 3.2 ug.

The CDR3 sequence is 13 residues long. The germline V gene has CDR1 SGHRS and CDR2 YFSETQ. This clonotype has only one observation. As yet, its antigen is unknown. The junction departs from germline at one end; a sequencing error may be responsible. CD8+CD57+ cell expansion, shown by flow cytometry, had occurred in the patients selected for sequencing. Diagnosis of severe acquired aplastic anemia applied to all patients. General study results and limits: Overlapping CD8+ CDR3 repertoires of patients and controls contained roughly 29 shared sequences. Statistical testing detected no significant gap in CD8+ Simpson's diversity between patients and controls.

The study profiled TCR beta VDJ and CDR3 using genomic DNA as template. TCRdb reprocessed the reads via MiXCR and lists one record per CDR3 protein. The data show 250,000 to 300,000 distinct CDR3 sequences, about three fifths seen once. The chain has TRBV5-1 and TRBJ2-7; D is ambiguous. The source of this sequence is a human donor with aplastic anemia. The sequenced sample consisted of sorted CD4+, CD8+, or CD8+CD57+ T cells (not recorded which) from PBMCs. The CDR3 sequence is CASSLEVNYEQYF. DNA for the CDR3: TGTGCCAGCAGCTTGGAAGTCAACTACGAGCAGTACTTC.